A single sample gave rise to the 7 T cell receptor beta chains below, sequenced in a study of naive and memory T cell subsets. Treatment noted: skin biopsy from PPD injection site in Mantoux-positive individual. A UMI-containing oligonucleotide was joined by 3' ligation to the TCR cDNA template. Amplification of ligated cDNA took four PCR rounds with SP2 and nested alpha and beta constant primers. TCRdb re-derived calls from the UMI-ligation and nested PCR reads in MiXCR, one entry per CDR3 protein. Of 30,000 to 35,000 distinct CDR3 sequences in the sample, under 8.5% were seen once. Sequencing was performed on skin, taken from a tuberculin skin test site. These TCRs come from an adult in good health.

At least ten counts were recorded for this clonotype. This chain links TRBV28 with TRBJ2-5, with D tentatively TRBD1 (5 bases). From germline, CDR1 is MDHEN and CDR2 SYDVKM. Between the trimmed V and J ends, which lost 6 bases and 5 bases, there was a span of 19 bases. The CDR3 has 15 residues. In DNA, the CDR3 is TGTGCCAGCAGACCGATCAGGGATATCGACGAGACCCAGTACTTC. Amino acids: CASRPIRDIDETQYF.

There are a few counts of this clonotype. The rearrangement joins TRBV3-1 to TRBJ1-2, with 9 bases identical to TRBD1. CDR1 is LGHDT, CDR2 YNNKEL, per germline (reference sequence). This CDR3 region has 13 residues. V was pared by 3 bases and J by 12 bases, with 8 bases of the junction left unmatched. CDR3 protein: CASSHGQGKGDTF. CDR3 sequence (DNA): TGTGCCAGCAGCCACGGACAGGGGAAAGGCGACACCTTC.

Ten or more counts support this clonotype. This rearrangement joins TRBV10-3 to TRBJ2-7; unclear D gene. The CDR3 extends over 15 amino acids. With 3 bases removed from V and 7 bases from J, the gap between germline ends came to 19 bases. In germline, CDR1 is ENHRY, CDR2 SYGVKD. In DNA form, the CDR3 reads TGTGCCATCAGTGACCCGATGTTACACAATAGGGAGCAGTACTTC. Residues: CAISDPMLHNREQYF.

There are many counts of this clonotype. J is TRBJ2-2 and V is TRBV28; TRBD2 is a possible D gene (6 bases). CDR1 MDHEN and CDR2 SYDVKM come from the germline V gene. CDR3 length: 17 amino acids. V lost 1 base, J lost 7 bases, and 19 bases lay in between. In DNA form, the CDR3 reads TGTGCCAGCAGTTTATTTAATGGGGGGATACGAGGCGGGGAGCTGTTTTTT. Translating gives CASSLFNGGIRGGELFF. Full variable domain (outside the CDR3, taken from reference TRBV28 and TRBJ2-2): DVKVTQSSRYLVKRTGEKVFLECVQDMDHENMFWYRQDPGLGLRLIYFSYDVKMKEKGDIPEGYSVSREKKERFSLILESASTNQTSMYLCASSLFNGGIRGGELFFGEGSRLTVL.

This chain connects TRBV7-6 to TRBJ1-6; D remains ambiguous. Germline V gene data show CDR1 as SGHVS and CDR2 as FNYEAQ. The CDR3 is 14 amino acids. The germline V and J ends were trimmed by 3 bases and 7 bases, with 10 bases remaining between them. For the CDR3, the DNA is TGTGCCAGCAGCTTGTCCTACTCCAATTCACCCCTCCACTTT. Its translation: CASSLSYSNSPLHF.

There are a few counts of this clonotype. The V call is TRBV9, the J call TRBJ2-5; no clear D. CDR1 and CDR2 (germline): SGDLS, YYNGEE. The CDR3 is 15 amino acids. V was trimmed by 0 bases and J by 2 bases, leaving 11 bases between them. The DNA of the CDR3 is TGTGCCAGCAGCGTAGGATTTGGTATACAAGAGACCCAGTACTTC. The encoded protein is CASSVGFGIQETQYF.

This clonotype occurred many times. The V call is TRBV9, the J call TRBJ2-1, with D tentatively TRBD2 (5 bases). Per the germline V gene, CDR1 is SGDLS and CDR2 is YYNGEE. CDR3 size: 11 residues. Trimming stripped 3 bases from V and 9 bases from J, with 7 bases between. The CDR3 coding sequence is TGTGCCAGCAGCGCACGGGGTGAGCAGTTCTTC. Translation: CASSARGEQFF.